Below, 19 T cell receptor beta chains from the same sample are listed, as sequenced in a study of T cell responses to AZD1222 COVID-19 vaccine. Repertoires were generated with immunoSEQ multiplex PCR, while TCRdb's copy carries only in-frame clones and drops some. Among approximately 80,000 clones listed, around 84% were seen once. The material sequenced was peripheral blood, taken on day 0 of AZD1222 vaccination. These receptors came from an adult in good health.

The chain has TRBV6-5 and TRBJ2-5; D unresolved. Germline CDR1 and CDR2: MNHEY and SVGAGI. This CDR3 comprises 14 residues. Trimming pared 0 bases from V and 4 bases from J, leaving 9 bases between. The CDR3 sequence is CASSYSPRGETQYF. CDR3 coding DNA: TGTGCCAGCAGTTACTCGCCTAGAGGAGAGACCCAGTACTTC.

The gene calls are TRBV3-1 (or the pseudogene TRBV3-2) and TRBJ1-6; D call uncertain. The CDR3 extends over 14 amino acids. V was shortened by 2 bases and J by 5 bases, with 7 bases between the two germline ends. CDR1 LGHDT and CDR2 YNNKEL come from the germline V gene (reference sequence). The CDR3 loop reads CASSQFTDNSPLHF. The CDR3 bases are TGTGCCAGCAGCCAATTTACCGATAATTCACCCCTCCACTTT.

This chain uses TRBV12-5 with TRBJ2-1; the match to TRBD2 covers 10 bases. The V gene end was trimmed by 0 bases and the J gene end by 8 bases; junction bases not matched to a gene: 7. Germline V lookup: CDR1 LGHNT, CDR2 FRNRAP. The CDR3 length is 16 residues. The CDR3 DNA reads TGTGCTAGTGGTTTGGTACGGCTAGCGGGAGACGATGAGCAGTTCTTC. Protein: CASGLVRLAGDDEQFF.

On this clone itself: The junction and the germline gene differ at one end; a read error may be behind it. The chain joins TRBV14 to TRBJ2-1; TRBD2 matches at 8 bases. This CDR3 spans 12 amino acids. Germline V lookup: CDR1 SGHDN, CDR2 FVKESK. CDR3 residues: CASSPTGTRLIF. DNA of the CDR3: TGTGCCAGCAGCCCAACCGGGACTAGGCTAATCTTC.

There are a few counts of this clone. In DNA, the CDR3 is TGTGCCAGCAGCCCGCGACAGGGGGCGGGCTATGGCTACACCTTC. This sequence encodes CASSPRQGAGYGYTF. The V gene is TRBV9, the J gene TRBJ1-2, with 10 bases identical to TRBD1. Germline V gene sequence: CDR1 SGDLS, CDR2 YYNGEE. The trim removed 4 bases at V and 4 bases at J, leaving 7 bases unmatched. CDR3 length: 15 residues.

In nucleotides, the CDR3 is TGTGCCAGCAGTGTTGGGACTAGCGTGACAGATACGCAGTATTTT. Protein sequence: CASSVGTSVTDTQYF. V and J are TRBV2 and TRBJ2-3, with 10 positions matching TRBD2. V lost 4 bases, J lost 3 bases, and 4 bases stayed unmatched. The germline V gene encodes CDR1 SNHLY and CDR2 FYNNEI. The CDR3 sequence is 15 residues long.

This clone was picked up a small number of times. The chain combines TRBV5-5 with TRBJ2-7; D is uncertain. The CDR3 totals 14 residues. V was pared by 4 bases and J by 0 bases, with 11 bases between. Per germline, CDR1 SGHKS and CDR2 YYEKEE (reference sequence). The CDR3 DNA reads TGTGCCAGCAGCATCCCGGTTTCCTCCTACGAGCAGTACTTC. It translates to CASSIPVSSYEQYF.

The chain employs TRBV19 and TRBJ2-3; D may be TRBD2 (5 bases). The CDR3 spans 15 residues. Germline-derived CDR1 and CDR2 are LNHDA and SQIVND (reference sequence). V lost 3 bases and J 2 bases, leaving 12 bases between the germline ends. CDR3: CASSMDGDYTDTQYF. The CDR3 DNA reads TGTGCCAGTAGTATGGACGGAGACTACACAGATACGCAGTATTTT.

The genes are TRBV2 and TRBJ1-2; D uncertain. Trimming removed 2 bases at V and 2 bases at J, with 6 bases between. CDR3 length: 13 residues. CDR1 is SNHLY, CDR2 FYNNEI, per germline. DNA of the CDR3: TGTGCCAGCAGTGAAACCGGGAACTATGGCTACACCTTC. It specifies CASSETGNYGYTF.

Here the CDR3 DNA reads TGTGCCAGCAGCCCTGGGACAGGGCCCTCTAGCTACACCTTC. It specifies CASSPGTGPSSYTF. The chain carries TRBV7-8 and TRBJ1-2; 9 nucleotides align to TRBD1. With V trimmed by 5 bases and J by 9 bases, 10 bases remained unmatched. This CDR3 contains 14 residues. Germline lookup yields CDR1 SGHVS and CDR2 FQNEAQ.

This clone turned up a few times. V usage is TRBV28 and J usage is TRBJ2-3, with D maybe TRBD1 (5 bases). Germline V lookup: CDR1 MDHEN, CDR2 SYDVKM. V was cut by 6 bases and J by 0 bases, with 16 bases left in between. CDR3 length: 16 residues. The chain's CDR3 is CASSPRQYSSTDTQYF. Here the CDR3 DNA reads TGTGCCAGCAGCCCGAGACAGTATTCAAGCACAGATACGCAGTATTTT.

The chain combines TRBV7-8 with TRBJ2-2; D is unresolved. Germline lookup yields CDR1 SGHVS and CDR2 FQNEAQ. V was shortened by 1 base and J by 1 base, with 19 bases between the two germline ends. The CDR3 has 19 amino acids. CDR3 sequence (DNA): TGTGCCAGCAGCTTAGGTCGGTGGGTTGTGCGGATGAACACCGGGGAGCTGTTTTTT. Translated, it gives CASSLGRWVVRMNTGELFF.

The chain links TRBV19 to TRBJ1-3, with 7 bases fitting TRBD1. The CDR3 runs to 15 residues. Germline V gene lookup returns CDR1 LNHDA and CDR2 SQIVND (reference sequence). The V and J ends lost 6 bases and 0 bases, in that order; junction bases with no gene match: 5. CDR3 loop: CASRLDRSSGNTIYF. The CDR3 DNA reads TGTGCCAGTAGGTTGGACAGGAGCTCTGGAAACACCATATATTTT.

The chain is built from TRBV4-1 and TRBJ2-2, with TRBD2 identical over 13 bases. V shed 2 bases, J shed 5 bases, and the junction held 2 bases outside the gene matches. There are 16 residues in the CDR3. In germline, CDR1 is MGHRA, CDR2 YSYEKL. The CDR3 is CASSQTGLAGTGELFF. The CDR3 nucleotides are TGCGCCAGCAGCCAAACGGGACTAGCGGGGACCGGGGAGCTGTTTTTT.

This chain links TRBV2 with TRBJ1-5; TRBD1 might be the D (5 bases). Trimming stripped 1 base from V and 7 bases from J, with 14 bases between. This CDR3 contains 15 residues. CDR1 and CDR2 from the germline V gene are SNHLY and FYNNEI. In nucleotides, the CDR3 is TGTGCCAGCAGTGAAGGGCAGGGTGGATTACAGCCCCAGCATTTT. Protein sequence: CASSEGQGGLQPQHF.

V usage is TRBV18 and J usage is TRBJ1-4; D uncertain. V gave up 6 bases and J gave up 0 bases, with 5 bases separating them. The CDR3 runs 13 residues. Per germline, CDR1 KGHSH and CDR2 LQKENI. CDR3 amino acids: CASSLATNEKLFF. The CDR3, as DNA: TGTGCCAGCTCGTTAGCAACTAATGAAAAACTGTTTTTT. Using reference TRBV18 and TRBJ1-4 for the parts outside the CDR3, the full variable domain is NAGVMQNPRHLVRRRGQEARLRCSPMKGHSHVYWYRQLPEEGLKFMVYLQKENIIDESGMPKERFSAEFPKEGPSILRIQQVVRGDSAAYFCASSLATNEKLFFGSGTQLSVL.

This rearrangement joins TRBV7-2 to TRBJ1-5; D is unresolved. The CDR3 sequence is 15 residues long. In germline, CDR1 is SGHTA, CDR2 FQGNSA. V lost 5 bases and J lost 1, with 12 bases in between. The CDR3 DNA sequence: TGTGCCAGCAGCCTTTTCCGGGTAAGCAATCAGCCCCAGCATTTT. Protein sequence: CASSLFRVSNQPQHF.

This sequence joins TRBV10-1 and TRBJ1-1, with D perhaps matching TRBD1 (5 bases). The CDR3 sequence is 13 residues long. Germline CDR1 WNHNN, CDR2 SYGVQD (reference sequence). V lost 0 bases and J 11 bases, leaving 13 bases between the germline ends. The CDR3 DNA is TGCGCCAGCAGTGAGTCAGGGGCCCGGCTGGCTTTCTTT. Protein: CASSESGARLAFF.

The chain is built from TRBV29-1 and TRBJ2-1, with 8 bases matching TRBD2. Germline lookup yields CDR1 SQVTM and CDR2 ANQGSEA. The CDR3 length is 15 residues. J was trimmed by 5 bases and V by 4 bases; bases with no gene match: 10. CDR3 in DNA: TGCAGCGTTGTCGTAGTCCTAGCGGGCGACAATGAGCAGTTCTTC. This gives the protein CSVVVVLAGDNEQFF.